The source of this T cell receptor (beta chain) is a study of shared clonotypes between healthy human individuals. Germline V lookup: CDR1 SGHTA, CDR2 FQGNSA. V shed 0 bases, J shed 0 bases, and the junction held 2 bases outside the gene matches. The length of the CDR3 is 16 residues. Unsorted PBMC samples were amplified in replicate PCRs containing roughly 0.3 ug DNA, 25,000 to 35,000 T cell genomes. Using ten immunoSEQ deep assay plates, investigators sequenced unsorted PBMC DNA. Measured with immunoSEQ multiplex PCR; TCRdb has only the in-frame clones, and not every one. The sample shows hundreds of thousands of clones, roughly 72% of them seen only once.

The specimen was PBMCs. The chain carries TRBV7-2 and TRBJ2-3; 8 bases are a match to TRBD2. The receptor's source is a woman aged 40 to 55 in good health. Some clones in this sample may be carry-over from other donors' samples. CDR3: CASSLALAVSTDTQYF. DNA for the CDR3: TGTGCCAGCAGCTTAGCACTAGCGGTTAGCACAGATACGCAGTATTTT. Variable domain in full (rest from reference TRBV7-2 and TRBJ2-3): GAGVSQSPSNKVTEKGKDVELRCDPISGHTALYWYRQSLGQGLEFLIYFQGNSAPDKSGLPSDRFSAERTGGSVSTLTIQRTQQEDSAVYLCASSLALAVSTDTQYFGPGTRLTVL.